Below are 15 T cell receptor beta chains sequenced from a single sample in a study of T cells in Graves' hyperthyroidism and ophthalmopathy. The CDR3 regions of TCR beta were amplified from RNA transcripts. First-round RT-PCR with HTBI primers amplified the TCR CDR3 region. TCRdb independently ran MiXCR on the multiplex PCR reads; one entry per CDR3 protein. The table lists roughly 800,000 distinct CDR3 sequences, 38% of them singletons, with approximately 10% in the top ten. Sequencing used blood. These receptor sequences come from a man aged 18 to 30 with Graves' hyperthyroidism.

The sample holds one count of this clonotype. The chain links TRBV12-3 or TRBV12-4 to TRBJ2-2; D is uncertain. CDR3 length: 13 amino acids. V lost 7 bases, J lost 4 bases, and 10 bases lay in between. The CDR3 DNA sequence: TGTGCCAGCACCCCGGGCGTCACCGGGGAGCTGTTTTTT. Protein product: CASTPGVTGELFF.

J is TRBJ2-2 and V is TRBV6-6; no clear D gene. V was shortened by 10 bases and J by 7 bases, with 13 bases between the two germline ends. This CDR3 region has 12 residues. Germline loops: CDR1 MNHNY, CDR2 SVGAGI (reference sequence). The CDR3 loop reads CATLLAYGELFF. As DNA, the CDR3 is TGTGCCACCCTACTTGCGTACGGGGAGCTGTTTTTT.

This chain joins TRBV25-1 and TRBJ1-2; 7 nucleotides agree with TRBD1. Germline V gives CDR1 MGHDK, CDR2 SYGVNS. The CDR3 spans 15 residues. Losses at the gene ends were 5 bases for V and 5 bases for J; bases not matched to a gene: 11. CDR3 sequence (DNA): TGTGCCAGCAGTCCCCCCCGGACAGGCTCGTATGGCTACACCTTC. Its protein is CASSPPRTGSYGYTF.

In DNA, the CDR3 is TGTGCCAGCAGCTTAACGGCGGGTCTACCCCACGAGCAGTACTTC. Its translation is CASSLTAGLPHEQYF. The genes are TRBV7-9 and TRBJ2-7, with TRBD2 as a possible D gene (5 bases). Trimming removed 2 bases from V and 5 bases from J, with 16 bases in between. Germline V gene data show CDR1 as SEHNR and CDR2 as FQNEAQ (reference sequence). The CDR3 is 15 residues long.

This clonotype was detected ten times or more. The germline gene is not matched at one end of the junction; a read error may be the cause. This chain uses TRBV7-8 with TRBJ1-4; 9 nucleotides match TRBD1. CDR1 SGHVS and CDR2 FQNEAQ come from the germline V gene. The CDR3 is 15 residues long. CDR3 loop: CASSLGQGHNEKLFF. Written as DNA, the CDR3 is TGCGCCAGCAGCCTGGGACAGGGACATAATGAAAAACTGTTTTTT. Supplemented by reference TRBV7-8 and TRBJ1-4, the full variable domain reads GAGVSQSPRYKVAKRGQDVALRCDPISGHVSLFWYQQALGQGPEFLTYFQNEAQLDKSGLPSDRFFAERPEGSVSTLKIQRTQQEDSAVYLCASSLGQGHNEKLFFGSGTQLSVL.

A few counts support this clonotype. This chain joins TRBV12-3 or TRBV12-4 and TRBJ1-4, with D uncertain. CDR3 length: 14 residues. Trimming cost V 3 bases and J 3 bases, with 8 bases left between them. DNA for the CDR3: TGTGCCAGCAGTTTGCGGCGGGCTAATGAAAAACTGTTTTTT. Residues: CASSLRRANEKLFF.

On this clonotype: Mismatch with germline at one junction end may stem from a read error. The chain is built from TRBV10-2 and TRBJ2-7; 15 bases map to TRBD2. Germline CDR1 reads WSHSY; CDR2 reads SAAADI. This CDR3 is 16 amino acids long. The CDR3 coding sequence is TGTGCCATCAGTACTGGACTAGCGGGAGGGCCCTACGAGCAGTACTTC. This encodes CAISTGLAGGPYEQYF.

The CDR3 DNA is TGTGCCATCAGTGAGTTCCGTGACAGAGCCTACGAGCAGTACTTC. This codes for CAISEFRDRAYEQYF. The gene calls are TRBV10-3 and TRBJ2-7, with a possible D match to TRBD1 (5 bases). The CDR3 runs to 15 residues. CDR1 and CDR2 from the germline V gene are ENHRY and SYGVKD. V was shortened by 1 base and J by 2 bases, with 12 bases between the two germline ends.

The CDR3 sequence is CSASLGTNQPQHF. For the CDR3, the DNA is TGCAGTGCTAGCCTCGGGACCAATCAGCCCCAGCATTTT. V gene TRBV20-1 combines with J gene TRBJ1-5; tentative D call: TRBD1 (5 bases). Germline V lookup: CDR1 DFQATT, CDR2 SNEGSKA (reference sequence). CDR3 size: 13 residues. Trimming took 3 bases from V and 3 from J, leaving 9 bases between them.

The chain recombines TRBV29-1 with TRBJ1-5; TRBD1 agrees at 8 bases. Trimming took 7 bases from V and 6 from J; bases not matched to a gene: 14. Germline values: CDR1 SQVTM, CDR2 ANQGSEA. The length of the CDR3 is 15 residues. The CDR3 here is CSARRGDGTGQPQHF. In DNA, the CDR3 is TGCAGCGCCCGACGGGGAGATGGGACAGGTCAGCCCCAGCATTTT.

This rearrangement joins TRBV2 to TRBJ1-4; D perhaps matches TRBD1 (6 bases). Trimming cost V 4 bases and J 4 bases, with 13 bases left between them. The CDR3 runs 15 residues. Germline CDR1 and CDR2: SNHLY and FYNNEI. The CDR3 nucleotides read TGTGCCAGCAGTGGGCGAGGACAGTTTAATGAAAAACTGTTTTTT. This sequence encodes CASSGRGQFNEKLFF.

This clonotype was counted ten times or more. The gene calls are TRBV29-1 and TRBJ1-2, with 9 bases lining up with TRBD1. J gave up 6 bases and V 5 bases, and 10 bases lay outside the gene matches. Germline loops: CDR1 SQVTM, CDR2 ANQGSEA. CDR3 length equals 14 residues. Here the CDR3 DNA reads TGCAGCGTTTCCTCCGGGACAGGGAGGAATGGCTACACCTTC. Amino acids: CSVSSGTGRNGYTF.

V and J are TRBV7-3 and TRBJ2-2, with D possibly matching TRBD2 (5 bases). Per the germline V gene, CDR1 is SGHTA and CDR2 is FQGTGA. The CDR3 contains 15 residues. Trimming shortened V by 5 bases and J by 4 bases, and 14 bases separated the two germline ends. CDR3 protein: CASSEDFIGTGELFF. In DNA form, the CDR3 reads TGTGCCAGCAGCGAGGACTTTATCGGCACCGGGGAGCTGTTTTTT.

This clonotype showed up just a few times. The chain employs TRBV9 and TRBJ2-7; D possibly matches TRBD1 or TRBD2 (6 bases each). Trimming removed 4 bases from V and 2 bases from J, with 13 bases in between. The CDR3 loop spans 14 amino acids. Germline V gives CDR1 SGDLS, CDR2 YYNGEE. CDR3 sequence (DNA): TGTGCCAGCAGCACTTCTAGGGGGGCCTACGAGCAGTACTTC. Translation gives CASSTSRGAYEQYF.

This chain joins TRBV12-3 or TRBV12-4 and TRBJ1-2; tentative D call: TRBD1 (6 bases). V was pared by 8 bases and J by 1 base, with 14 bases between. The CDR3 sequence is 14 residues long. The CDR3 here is CASGRGQGNYGYTF. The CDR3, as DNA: TGTGCCAGCGGGCGGGGGCAGGGTAACTATGGCTACACCTTC.